This TCR beta chain was documented in a study of blood T cell repertoires in COVID-19. At the level of the study: The samples span acute and convalescent COVID-19 from the United States, Italy and Spain. In each case, the material was cDNA or gDNA derived from T cells, B-cell-depleted T cells, or PBMCs.

This clone was counted once. Per the study methods: Nucleated cell number was recorded as an estimate derived from reference gene primer amplification. The protocol was immunoSEQ multiplex PCR, while the TCRdb copy is restricted to in-frame clones and leaves out a portion. That table is the source of V, J and clone size, and D and trimming were worked out from the DNA. This sample has roughly 200,000 clones, with about 80% found just once. The V gene end was trimmed by 1 base and the J gene end by 5 bases; junction bases not matched to a gene: 7. The germline V gene encodes CDR1 SEHNR and CDR2 FQNEAQ (reference sequence). This CDR3 spans 17 amino acids.

This chain joins TRBV7-9 and TRBJ2-5; 13 bases line up with TRBD2. The sequence came from a man in his forties or fifties with active or convalescent COVID-19. The sequenced material came from peripheral blood. The CDR3 DNA reads as TGTGCCAGCAGCTTAGGGACTAGCGGGGGCTCGTTGGAGACCCAGTACTTC. Protein sequence: CASSLGTSGGSLETQYF.